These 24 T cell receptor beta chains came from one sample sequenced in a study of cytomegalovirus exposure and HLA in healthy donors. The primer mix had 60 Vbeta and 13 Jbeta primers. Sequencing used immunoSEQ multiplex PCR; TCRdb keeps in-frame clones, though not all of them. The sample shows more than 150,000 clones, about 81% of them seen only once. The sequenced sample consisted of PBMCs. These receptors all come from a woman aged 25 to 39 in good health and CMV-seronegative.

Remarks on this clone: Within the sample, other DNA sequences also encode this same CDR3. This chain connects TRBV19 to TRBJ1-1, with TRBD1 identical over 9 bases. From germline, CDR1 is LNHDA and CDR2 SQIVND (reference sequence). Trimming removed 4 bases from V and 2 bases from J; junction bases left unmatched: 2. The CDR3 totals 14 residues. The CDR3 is CASSRGQGNTEAFF. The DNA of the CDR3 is TGTGCCAGTAGTAGGGGACAGGGTAACACTGAAGCTTTCTTT.

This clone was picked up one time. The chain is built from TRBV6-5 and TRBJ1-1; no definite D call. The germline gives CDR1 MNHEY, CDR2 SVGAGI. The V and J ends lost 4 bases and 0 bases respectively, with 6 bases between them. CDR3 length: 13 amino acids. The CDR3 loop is CASSLQMNTEAFF. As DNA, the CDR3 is TGTGCCAGCAGTTTACAGATGAACACTGAAGCTTTCTTT.

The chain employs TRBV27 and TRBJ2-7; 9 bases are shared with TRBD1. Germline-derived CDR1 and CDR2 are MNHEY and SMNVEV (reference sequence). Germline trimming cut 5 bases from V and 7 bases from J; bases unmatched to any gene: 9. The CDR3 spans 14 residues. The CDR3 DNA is TGTGCCAGCAGTCACGGGACAGGGTCGAGAGAGCAGTACTTC. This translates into CASSHGTGSREQYF.

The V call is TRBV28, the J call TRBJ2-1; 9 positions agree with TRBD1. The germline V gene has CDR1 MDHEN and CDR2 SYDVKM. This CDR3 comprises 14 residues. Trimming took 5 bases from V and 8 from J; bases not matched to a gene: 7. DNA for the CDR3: TGTGCCAGCAGTACCGGGACAGGGTCCGATGAGCAGTTCTTC. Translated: CASSTGTGSDEQFF.

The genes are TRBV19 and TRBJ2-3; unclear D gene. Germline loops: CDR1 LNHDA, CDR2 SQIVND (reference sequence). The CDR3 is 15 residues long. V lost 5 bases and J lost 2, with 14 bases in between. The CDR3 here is CASSPRNSFTDTQYF. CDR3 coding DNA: TGTGCCAGTAGTCCCCGGAACAGCTTCACAGATACGCAGTATTTT. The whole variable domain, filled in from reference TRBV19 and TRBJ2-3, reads DGGITQSPKYLFRKEGQNVTLSCEQNLNHDAMYWYRQDPGQGLRLIYYSQIVNDFQKGDIAEGYSVSREKKESFPLTVTSAQKNPTAFYLCASSPRNSFTDTQYFGPGTRLTVL.

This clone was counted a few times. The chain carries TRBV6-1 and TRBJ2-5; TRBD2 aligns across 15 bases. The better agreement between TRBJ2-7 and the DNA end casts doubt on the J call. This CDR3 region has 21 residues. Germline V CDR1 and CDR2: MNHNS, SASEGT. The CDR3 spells CASSEAVPGTSGGTSSYEQYF. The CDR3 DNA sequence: TGTGCCAGCAGTGAAGCGGTTCCCGGGACTAGCGGGGGGACGAGCTCCTACGAGCAGTACTTC.

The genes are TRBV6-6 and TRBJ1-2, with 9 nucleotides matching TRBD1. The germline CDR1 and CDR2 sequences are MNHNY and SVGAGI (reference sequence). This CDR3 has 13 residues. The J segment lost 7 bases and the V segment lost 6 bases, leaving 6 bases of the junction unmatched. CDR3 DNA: TGTGCCAGCAGCTTACAGGGGGCGCCTGGCTACACCTTC. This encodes CASSLQGAPGYTF.

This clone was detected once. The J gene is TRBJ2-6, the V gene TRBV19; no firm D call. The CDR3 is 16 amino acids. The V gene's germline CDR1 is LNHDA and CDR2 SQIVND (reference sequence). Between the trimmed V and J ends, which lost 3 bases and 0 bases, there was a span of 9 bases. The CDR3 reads CASSISGSSGANVLTF. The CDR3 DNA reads TGTGCCAGTAGTATTTCAGGAAGCTCTGGGGCCAACGTCCTGACTTTC.

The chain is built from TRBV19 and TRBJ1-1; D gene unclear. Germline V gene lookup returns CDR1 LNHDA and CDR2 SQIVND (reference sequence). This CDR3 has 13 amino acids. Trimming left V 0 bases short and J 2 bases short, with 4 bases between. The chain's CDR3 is CASSIDSNTEAFF. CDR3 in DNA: TGTGCCAGTAGTATAGACAGTAACACTGAAGCTTTCTTT.

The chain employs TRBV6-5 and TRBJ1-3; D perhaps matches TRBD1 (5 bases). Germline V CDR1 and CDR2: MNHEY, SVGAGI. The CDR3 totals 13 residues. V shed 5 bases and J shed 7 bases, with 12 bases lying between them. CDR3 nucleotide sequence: TGTGCCAGCAGTCAGGGATACCGGAACACCATATATTTT. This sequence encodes CASSQGYRNTIYF.

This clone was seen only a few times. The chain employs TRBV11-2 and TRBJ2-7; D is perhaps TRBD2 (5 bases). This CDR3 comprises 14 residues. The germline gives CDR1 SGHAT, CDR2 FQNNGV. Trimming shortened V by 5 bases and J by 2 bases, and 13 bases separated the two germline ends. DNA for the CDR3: TGTGCCAGCAGCCCCCCGTGGGGAGCCTACGAGCAGTACTTC. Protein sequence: CASSPPWGAYEQYF.

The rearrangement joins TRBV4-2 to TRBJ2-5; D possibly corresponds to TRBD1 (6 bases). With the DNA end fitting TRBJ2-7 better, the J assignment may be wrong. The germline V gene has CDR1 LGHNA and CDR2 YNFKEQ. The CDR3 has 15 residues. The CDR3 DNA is TGTGCCAGCAGCCAAGACCCAGGGGCAACCTACGAGCAGTACTTC. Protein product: CASSQDPGATYEQYF.

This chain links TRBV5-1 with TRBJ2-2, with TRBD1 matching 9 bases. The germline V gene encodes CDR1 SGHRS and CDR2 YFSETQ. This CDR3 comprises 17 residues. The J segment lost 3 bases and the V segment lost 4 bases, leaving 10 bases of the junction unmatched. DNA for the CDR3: TGCGCCAGCAGCAGATCAGGGACAGGGATTTACACCGGGGAGCTGTTTTTT. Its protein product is CASSRSGTGIYTGELFF.

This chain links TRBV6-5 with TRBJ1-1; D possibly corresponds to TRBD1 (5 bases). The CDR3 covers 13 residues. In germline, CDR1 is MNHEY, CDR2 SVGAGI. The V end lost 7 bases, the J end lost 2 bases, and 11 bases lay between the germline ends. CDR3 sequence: CASTMRGNTEAFF. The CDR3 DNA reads TGTGCCAGCACCATGCGGGGCAACACTGAAGCTTTCTTT.

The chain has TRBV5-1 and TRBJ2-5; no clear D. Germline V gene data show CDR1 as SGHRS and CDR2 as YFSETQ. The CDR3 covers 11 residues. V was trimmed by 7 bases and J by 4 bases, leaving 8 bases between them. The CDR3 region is CASRSGETQYF. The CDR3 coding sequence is TGCGCCAGCCGTTCGGGAGAGACCCAGTACTTC. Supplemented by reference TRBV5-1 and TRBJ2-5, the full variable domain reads KAGVTQTPRYLIKTRGQQVTLSCSPISGHRSVSWYQQTPGQGLQFLFEYFSETQRNKGNFPGRFSGRQFSNSRSEMNVSTLELGDSALYLCASRSGETQYFGPGTRLLVL.

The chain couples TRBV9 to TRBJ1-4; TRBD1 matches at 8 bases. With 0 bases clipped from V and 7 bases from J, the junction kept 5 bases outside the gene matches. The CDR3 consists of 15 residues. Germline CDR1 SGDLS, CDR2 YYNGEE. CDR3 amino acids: CASSVGAGGGEKLFF. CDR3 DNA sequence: TGTGCCAGCAGCGTAGGGGCAGGGGGCGGTGAAAAACTGTTTTTT.

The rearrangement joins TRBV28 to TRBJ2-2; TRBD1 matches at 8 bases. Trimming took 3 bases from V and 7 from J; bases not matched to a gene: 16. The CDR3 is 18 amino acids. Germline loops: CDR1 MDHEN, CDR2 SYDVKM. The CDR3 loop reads CASSLWGWGTGDGGELFF. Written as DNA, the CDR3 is TGTGCCAGCAGTTTGTGGGGATGGGGGACAGGTGATGGCGGGGAGCTGTTTTTT.

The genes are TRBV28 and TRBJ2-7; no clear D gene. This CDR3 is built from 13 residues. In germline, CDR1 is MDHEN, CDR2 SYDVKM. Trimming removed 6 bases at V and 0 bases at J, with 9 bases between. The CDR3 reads CASSSGRSYEQYF. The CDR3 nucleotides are TGTGCCAGCAGCTCAGGTCGCTCCTACGAGCAGTACTTC.

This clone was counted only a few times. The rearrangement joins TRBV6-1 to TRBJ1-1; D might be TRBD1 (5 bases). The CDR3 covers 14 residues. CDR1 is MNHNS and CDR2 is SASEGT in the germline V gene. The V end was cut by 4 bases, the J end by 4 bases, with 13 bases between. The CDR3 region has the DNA TGTGCCAGCAGTGTTACGACGGGGGGCACTGAAGCTTTCTTT. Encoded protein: CASSVTTGGTEAFF.

Here the CDR3 DNA reads TGTGCCAGCAGGGAAAAGTTCCGGGACACGGTTTCAGATACGCAGTATTTT. This encodes CASREKFRDTVSDTQYF. The chain recombines TRBV27 with TRBJ2-3; TRBD1 might be the D (6 bases). Germline V lookup: CDR1 MNHEY, CDR2 SMNVEV (reference sequence). Trimming took off 6 bases at V and 4 bases at J, with 23 bases between the two ends. The CDR3 totals 17 residues.

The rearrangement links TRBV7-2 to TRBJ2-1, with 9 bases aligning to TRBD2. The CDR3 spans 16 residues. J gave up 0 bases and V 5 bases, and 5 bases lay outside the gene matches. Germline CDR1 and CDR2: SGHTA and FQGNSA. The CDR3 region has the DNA TGTGCCAGCAGCCCTGCGGGGGGGAGCTCCTACAATGAGCAGTTCTTC. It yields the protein CASSPAGGSSYNEQFF.

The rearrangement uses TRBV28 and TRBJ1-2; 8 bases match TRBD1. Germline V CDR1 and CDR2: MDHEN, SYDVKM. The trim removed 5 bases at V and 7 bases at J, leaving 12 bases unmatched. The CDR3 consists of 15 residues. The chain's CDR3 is CASSTLTGVGSGYTF. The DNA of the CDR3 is TGTGCCAGCAGTACTCTGACAGGGGTCGGAAGTGGCTACACCTTC.

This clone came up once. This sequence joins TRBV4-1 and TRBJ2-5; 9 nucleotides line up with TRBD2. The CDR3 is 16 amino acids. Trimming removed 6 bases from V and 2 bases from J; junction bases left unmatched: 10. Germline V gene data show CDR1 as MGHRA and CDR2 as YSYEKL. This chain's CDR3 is CASSPQMTSGQETQYF. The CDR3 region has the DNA TGCGCCAGCAGTCCTCAAATGACTAGCGGTCAAGAGACCCAGTACTTC.

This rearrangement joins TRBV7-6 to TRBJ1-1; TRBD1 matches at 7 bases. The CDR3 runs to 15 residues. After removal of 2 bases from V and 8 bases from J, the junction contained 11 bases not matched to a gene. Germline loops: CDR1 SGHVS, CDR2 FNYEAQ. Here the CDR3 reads CASSLPGLGTEEAFF. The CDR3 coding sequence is TGTGCCAGCAGCTTACCTGGGTTGGGGACAGAGGAAGCTTTCTTT.